This T cell receptor beta chain came from a study of blood T cell repertoires in COVID-19. In the study overall: Sites across the United States, Italy and Spain contributed samples from acute and convalescent COVID-19.

CDR3 length: 13 amino acids. Trimming left V 1 base short and J 0 bases short, with 6 bases between. Looked up from germline, CDR1 is SQVTM and CDR2 is ANQGSEA. The Seattle patients joined while their infection was active and were tracked longitudinally afterward. Original processing methods: Nucleated cell number was recorded as an estimate derived from reference gene primer amplification. The data were produced by immunoSEQ multiplex PCR, yet TCRdb's version contains in-frame clones alone and is incomplete. Clone size and the V and J calls come from that table; the DNA yielded D and trimming. The sample gives 250,000 to 350,000 clones, approximately 91% of which show up once; about 11% is in the top ten.

This TCR came from a woman aged 25 to 39 with COVID-19, enrolled during active disease. The sequenced sample was peripheral blood. The chain employs TRBV29-1 and TRBJ1-2; D not certain. The CDR3 reads CSVEVEANYGYTF. The CDR3 nucleotides are TGCAGCGTTGAAGTAGAAGCTAACTATGGCTACACCTTC.